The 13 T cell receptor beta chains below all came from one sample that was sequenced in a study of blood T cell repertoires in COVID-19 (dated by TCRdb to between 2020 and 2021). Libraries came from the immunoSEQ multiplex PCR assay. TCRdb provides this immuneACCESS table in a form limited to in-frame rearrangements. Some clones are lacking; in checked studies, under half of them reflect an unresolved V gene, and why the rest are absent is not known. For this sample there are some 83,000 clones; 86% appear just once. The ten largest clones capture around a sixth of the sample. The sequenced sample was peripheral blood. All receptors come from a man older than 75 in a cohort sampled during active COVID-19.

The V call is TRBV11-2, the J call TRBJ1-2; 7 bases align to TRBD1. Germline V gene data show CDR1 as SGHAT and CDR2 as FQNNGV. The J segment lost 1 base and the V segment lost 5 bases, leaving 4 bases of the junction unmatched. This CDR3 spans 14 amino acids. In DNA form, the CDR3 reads TGTGCCAGCAGCCCGGACAGGATTAACTATGGCTACACCTTC. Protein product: CASSPDRINYGYTF.

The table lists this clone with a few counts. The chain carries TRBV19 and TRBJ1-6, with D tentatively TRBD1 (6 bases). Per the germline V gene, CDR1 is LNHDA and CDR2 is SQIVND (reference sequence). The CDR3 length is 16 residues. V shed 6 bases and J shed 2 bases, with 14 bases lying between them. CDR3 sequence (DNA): TGTGCCAGTAGCTCCACAGGGAACACCTATAATTCACCCCTCCACTTT. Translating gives CASSSTGNTYNSPLHF.

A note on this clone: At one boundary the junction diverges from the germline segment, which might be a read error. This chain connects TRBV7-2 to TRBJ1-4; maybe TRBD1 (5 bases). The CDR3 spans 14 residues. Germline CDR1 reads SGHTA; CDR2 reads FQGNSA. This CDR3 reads CASSLGRANEKLFF. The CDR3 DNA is TGTGCCAGCAGTTTAGGCAGGGCTAATGAAAAACTGTTTTTT.

CDR3 sequence reads: CASSGTGGQGGETQYF. In DNA form, the CDR3 reads TGTGCCAGTAGTGGGACAGGCGGGCAGGGTGGAGAGACCCAGTACTTC. The chain joins TRBV19 to TRBJ2-5; 8 bases align to TRBD1. Germline lookup yields CDR1 LNHDA and CDR2 SQIVND (reference sequence). This CDR3 spans 16 amino acids. With V trimmed by 5 bases and J by 4 bases, 12 bases remained unmatched.

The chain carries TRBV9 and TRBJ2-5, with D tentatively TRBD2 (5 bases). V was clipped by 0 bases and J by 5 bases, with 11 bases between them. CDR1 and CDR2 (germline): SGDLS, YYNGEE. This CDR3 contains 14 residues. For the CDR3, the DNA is TGTGCCAGCAGCGTAGTACGGGATGGGGAGACCCAGTACTTC. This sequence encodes CASSVVRDGETQYF.

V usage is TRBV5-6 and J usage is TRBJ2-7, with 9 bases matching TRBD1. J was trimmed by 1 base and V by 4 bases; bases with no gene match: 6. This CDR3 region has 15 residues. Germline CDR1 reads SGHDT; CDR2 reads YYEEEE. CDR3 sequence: CASSLQGASSYEQYV. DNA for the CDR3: TGTGCCAGCAGCCTACAGGGGGCTTCGTCCTACGAGCAGTACGTC.

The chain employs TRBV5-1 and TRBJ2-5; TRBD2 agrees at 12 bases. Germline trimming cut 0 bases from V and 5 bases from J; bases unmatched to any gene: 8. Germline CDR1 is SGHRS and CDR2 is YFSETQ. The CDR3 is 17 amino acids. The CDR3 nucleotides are TGCGCCAGCAGCTTGGTTCTAGCGGGGGGGCCCGGGGAGACCCAGTACTTC. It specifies CASSLVLAGGPGETQYF.

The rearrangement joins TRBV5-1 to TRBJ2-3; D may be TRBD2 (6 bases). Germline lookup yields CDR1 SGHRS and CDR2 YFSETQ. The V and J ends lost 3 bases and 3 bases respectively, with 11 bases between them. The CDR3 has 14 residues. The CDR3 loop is CASSWVGGTDTQYF. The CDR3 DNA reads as TGCGCCAGCAGCTGGGTGGGGGGAACAGATACGCAGTATTTT.

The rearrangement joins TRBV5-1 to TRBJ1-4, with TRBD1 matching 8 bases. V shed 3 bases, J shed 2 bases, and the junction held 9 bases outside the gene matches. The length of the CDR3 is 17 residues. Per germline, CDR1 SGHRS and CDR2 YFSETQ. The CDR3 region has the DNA TGCGCCAGCAGCTCCCACGACAGGGGTTTTACTAATGAAAAACTGTTTTTT. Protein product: CASSSHDRGFTNEKLFF.

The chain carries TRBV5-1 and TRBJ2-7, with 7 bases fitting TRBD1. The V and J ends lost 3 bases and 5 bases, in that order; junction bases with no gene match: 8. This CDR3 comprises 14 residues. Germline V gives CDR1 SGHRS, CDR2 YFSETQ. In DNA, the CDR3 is TGCGCCAGCAGCTCACAGGGGACCGGGGACGAGCAGTACTTC. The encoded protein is CASSSQGTGDEQYF.

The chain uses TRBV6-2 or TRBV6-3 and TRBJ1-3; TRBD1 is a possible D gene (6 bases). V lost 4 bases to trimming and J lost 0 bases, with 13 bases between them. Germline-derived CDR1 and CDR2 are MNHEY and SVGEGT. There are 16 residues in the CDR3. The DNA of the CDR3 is TGTGCCAGCAGTTCCGGGCTGACAGGCTCTGGAAACACCATATATTTT. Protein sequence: CASSSGLTGSGNTIYF.

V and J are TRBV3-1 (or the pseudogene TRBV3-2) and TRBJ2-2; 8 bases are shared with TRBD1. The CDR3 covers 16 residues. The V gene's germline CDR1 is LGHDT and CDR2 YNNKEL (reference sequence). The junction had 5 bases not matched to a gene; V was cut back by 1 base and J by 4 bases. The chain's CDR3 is CASSQVTGGGTGELFF. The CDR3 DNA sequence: TGTGCCAGCAGCCAAGTTACAGGGGGAGGCACCGGGGAGCTGTTTTTT.

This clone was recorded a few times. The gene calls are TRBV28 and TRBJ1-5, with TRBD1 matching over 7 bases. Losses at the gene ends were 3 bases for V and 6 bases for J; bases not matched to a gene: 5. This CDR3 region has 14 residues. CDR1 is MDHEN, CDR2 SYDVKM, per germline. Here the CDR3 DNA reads TGTGCCAGCAGTTTGCGGCAGGGGGGTCAGCCCCAGCATTTT. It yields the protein CASSLRQGGQPQHF.